This T cell receptor (beta chain) is drawn from a study of identical twins. Study-level results: The analysis was cross-sectional rather than longitudinal within donors. One should note that invariant MAIT and iNKT cells could partly confound zero-insertion analyses. The more abundant beta clonotypes in cord blood had fewer insertions, and memory repertoires did not show this.

This clonotype was recorded at least ten times. Its specificity is unknown. Trimming pared 3 bases from V and 3 bases from J, leaving 20 bases between. Per germline, CDR1 SGHRS and CDR2 YFSETQ. The CDR3 consists of 17 residues. A universal primer site came from template switching; cDNA carried unique molecular identifiers. TCRdb reprocessed the 5' RACE reads with MiXCR, giving one entry per CDR3 protein. This sample has roughly 490,000 distinct CDR3 sequences, with around 15% found just once. The same sample was also studied in work on yellow fever vaccine responses in identical twins.

The receptor was isolated from a woman under 30 in good health. This chain connects TRBV5-1 to TRBJ2-3; a possible D gene is TRBD2 (7 bases). The sequencing sample was made of CD4+ T cells sorted from blood. The CDR3, as DNA: TGCGCCAGCAGCTCCAACGATGGGGGGGCCAGGACAGATACGCAGTATTTT. It is translated as CASSSNDGGARTDTQYF.